The 10 T cell receptor beta chains in this list originate from one sample, sequenced in a study of CD8+ T cells in alopecia areata. Sequencing used cDNA as its template, made by extracting RNA and reverse transcribing it. Assay used: immunoSEQ multiplex PCR; TCRdb lists only in-frame clones, some missing. The sample lists under 350,000 clones, roughly 60% seen once, with approximately 2% in the top ten. The treatment is: oral pan-JAK inhibitor, 5-10 mg twice daily. Sequences were derived from CD4+ T cells sorted from blood, sampled at week 24, from a patient treated with tofacitinib. These receptors were obtained from a human donor with alopecia areata.

This chain links TRBV30 with TRBJ1-5; 7 bases fit TRBD1. The germline gives CDR1 GTSNPN, CDR2 SVGIG (reference sequence). Trimming at V came to 2 bases and at J to 1 base, leaving 5 bases not matched to a gene. This CDR3 is 15 amino acids long. CDR3 sequence (DNA): TGTGCCTGGAGTATCGGGACAGCGAGCAATCAGCCCCAGCATTTT. It encodes CAWSIGTASNQPQHF. The whole variable domain, remainder taken from reference TRBV30 and TRBJ1-5, is SQTIHQWPATLVQPVGSPLSLECTVEGTSNPNLYWYRQAAGRGLQLLFYSVGIGQISSEVPQNLSASRPQDRQFILSSKKLLLSDSGFYLCAWSIGTASNQPQHFGDGTRLSIL.

The gene calls are TRBV2 and TRBJ1-6, with a tentative D call TRBD1 (5 bases). CDR1 is SNHLY and CDR2 is FYNNEI in the germline V gene. Trimming left V 0 bases short and J 10 bases short, with 19 bases between. The CDR3 is 17 residues long. The CDR3 protein is CASSEATPRDRRSPLHF. As DNA, the CDR3 is TGTGCCAGCAGTGAAGCGACCCCCCGGGACCGTAGGTCACCCCTCCACTTT.

In its sample, this clone was seen a few times. V usage is TRBV7-9 and J usage is TRBJ2-3; D might be TRBD2 (5 bases). Deletions cut 5 bases from V and 2 bases from J, with 17 bases between. Germline V gene data show CDR1 as SEHNR and CDR2 as FQNEAQ (reference sequence). There are 16 residues in the CDR3. The CDR3 loop is CASSALKRLHTDTQYF. CDR3 in DNA: TGTGCCAGCAGCGCCCTGAAGCGGCTCCACACAGATACGCAGTATTTT. Full variable domain (rest looked up from reference TRBV7-9 and TRBJ2-3): DTGVSQNPRHKITKRGQNVTFRCDPISEHNRLYWYRQTLGQGPEFLTYFQNEAQLEKSRLLSDRFSAERPKGSFSTLEIQRTEQGDSAMYLCASSALKRLHTDTQYFGPGTRLTVL.

The J gene is TRBJ2-1, the V gene TRBV15, with D possibly matching TRBD2 (7 bases). The CDR3 is 14 amino acids. Germline CDR1 is LNHNV and CDR2 is YYDKDF (reference sequence). The germline V and J ends were trimmed by 0 bases and 13 bases, with 16 bases remaining between them. The CDR3 DNA reads TGTGCCACCAGCAGAGACAGGGCGGGGGCCTTACAGTTCTTC. Translation: CATSRDRAGALQFF.

Only a few counts were recorded for this clone. The V and J genes are TRBV5-1 and TRBJ1-1, with 7 nucleotides matching TRBD1. Germline trimming cut 0 bases from V and 6 bases from J; bases unmatched to any gene: 5. The CDR3 loop spans 14 amino acids. CDR1 is SGHRS, CDR2 YFSETQ, per germline. Here the CDR3 reads CASSLGQGGAEAFF. For the CDR3, the DNA is TGCGCCAGCAGCTTGGGACAGGGTGGGGCTGAAGCTTTCTTT.

This clone was seen a single time. The V gene is TRBV30, the J gene TRBJ1-5; 7 bases agree with TRBD1. The length of the CDR3 is 15 residues. Germline values: CDR1 GTSNPN, CDR2 SVGIG (reference sequence). V shed 1 base, J shed 6 bases, and the junction held 9 bases outside the gene matches. Here the CDR3 DNA reads TGTGCCTGGAGTGATCAGGGGGGGGCGGTTCAGCCCCAGCATTTT. It encodes CAWSDQGGAVQPQHF.

V gene TRBV4-3 combines with J gene TRBJ2-5, with D possibly being TRBD1 (6 bases). Germline V gives CDR1 LGHNA, CDR2 YSLEER. There are 15 residues in the CDR3. V was shortened by 1 base and J by 2 bases, with 11 bases between the two germline ends. This chain's CDR3 is CASSQVPGAQETQYF. For the CDR3, the DNA is TGCGCCAGCAGCCAAGTGCCAGGGGCTCAAGAGACCCAGTACTTC.

The table lists this clone with a few counts. This sequence joins TRBV29-1 and TRBJ1-4, with D uncertain. Per germline, CDR1 SQVTM and CDR2 ANQGSEA. This CDR3 has 11 amino acids. Trimming took 6 bases from V and 4 from J, leaving 6 bases between them. As DNA, the CDR3 is TGCAGCGTAGCCCGTAATGAAAAACTGTTTTTT. This translates into CSVARNEKLFF.

J is TRBJ2-1 and V is TRBV7-9; D not certain. CDR3 length equals 13 residues. Germline loops: CDR1 SEHNR, CDR2 FQNEAQ (reference sequence). V lost 1 base and J 11 bases, leaving 12 bases between the germline ends. In DNA form, the CDR3 reads TGTGCCAGCAGCTTAGATGGGGAAAAAAAGCAGTTCTTC. Translated, it gives CASSLDGEKKQFF.

The table lists this clone with a few counts. This chain links TRBV27 with TRBJ2-2; D ambiguous. V dropped 6 bases and J dropped 1 base, with 9 bases sitting between them. The CDR3 extends over 14 amino acids. CDR1 is MNHEY, CDR2 SMNVEV, per germline (reference sequence). The CDR3 is CASRRSVNTGELFF. CDR3 sequence (DNA): TGTGCCAGCAGGAGGTCAGTGAACACCGGGGAGCTGTTTTTT.